This T cell receptor beta chain emerged from a study of control samples from healthy donors and cancer patients. Assay: immunoSEQ multiplex PCR; the TCRdb copy retains only in-frame clones and omits some. Of 75,000 to 100,000 clones in the sample, about 88% were seen once. Per the germline V gene, CDR1 is MNHEY and CDR2 is SVGAGI. V was clipped by 3 bases and J by 3 bases, with 8 bases between them. This CDR3 region has 13 residues. The source of this sequence is a woman in her 50s in good health. Source material: blood. This chain links TRBV6-5 with TRBJ1-2; D is uncertain. CDR3 sequence reads: CASSYEGDYGYTF. The DNA for the CDR3 is TGTGCCAGCAGTTATGAGGGAGACTATGGCTACACCTTC.